The 6 T cell receptor beta chains in this list originate from one sample, sequenced in a study of blood T cell repertoires in COVID-19. Profiled with immunoSEQ multiplex PCR; TCRdb holds only in-frame clones, not every one. The table lists some 49,000 clones, around 78% of them singletons, with roughly 12% in the top ten. Material for sequencing was peripheral blood. These receptors came from a human donor in a cohort sampled during active COVID-19.

This sequence joins TRBV19 and TRBJ1-6, with no clear D. The CDR3 spans 14 residues. From germline, CDR1 is LNHDA and CDR2 SQIVND (reference sequence). The V and J ends lost 11 bases and 6 bases respectively, with 17 bases between them. CDR3 sequence (DNA): TGTGCCGCCGAGGCAGTTTACCTTAATTCACCCCTCCACTTT. Protein sequence: CAAEAVYLNSPLHF.

This chain links TRBV10-3 with TRBJ2-3; TRBD1 might be the D (6 bases). Trimming took off 4 bases at V and 0 bases at J, with 14 bases between the two ends. This CDR3 is built from 16 residues. Germline loops: CDR1 ENHRY, CDR2 SYGVKD. The CDR3 loop reads CAISGTDLSSTDTQYF. The CDR3 DNA sequence: TGTGCCATCAGTGGGACAGACTTATCTAGCACAGATACGCAGTATTTT.

The chain uses TRBV27 and TRBJ1-6; unclear D gene. Germline CDR1 and CDR2: MNHEY and SMNVEV (reference sequence). V was shortened by 8 bases and J by 9 bases, with 14 bases between the two germline ends. The CDR3 consists of 13 residues. Written as DNA, the CDR3 is TGTGCCAGCCAAATAACTGGGAGTTCACCCCTCCACTTT. Its translation: CASQITGSSPLHF.

V is TRBV7-9 and J is TRBJ1-4; maybe TRBD1 (5 bases). The CDR3 totals 16 residues. V lost 4 bases, J lost 0 bases, and 12 bases lay in between. In germline, CDR1 is SEHNR, CDR2 FQNEAQ (reference sequence). The CDR3 is CASSSEGLSTNEKLFF. DNA of the CDR3: TGTGCCAGCAGCTCTGAGGGACTCTCAACTAATGAAAAACTGTTTTTT.

The CDR3 loop reads CASSLSTGVDNQPQHF. The CDR3 DNA reads TGTGCCAGCAGTTTAAGTACAGGGGTGGACAATCAGCCCCAGCATTTT. The chain has TRBV28 and TRBJ1-5, with 7 bases matching TRBD1. Germline CDR1 MDHEN, CDR2 SYDVKM. This CDR3 has 16 residues. The ends lost 2 bases at V and 3 bases at J; junction bases unmatched: 7.

The chain employs TRBV4-3 and TRBJ1-5; D is perhaps TRBD1 (5 bases). V gave up 0 bases and J gave up 7 bases, with 13 bases separating them. Germline V gene lookup returns CDR1 LGHNA and CDR2 YSLEER. The CDR3 runs to 15 residues. This CDR3 is CASSQDGRVDQPQHF. The CDR3 nucleotides are TGCGCCAGCAGCCAAGATGGCAGGGTAGACCAGCCCCAGCATTTT.